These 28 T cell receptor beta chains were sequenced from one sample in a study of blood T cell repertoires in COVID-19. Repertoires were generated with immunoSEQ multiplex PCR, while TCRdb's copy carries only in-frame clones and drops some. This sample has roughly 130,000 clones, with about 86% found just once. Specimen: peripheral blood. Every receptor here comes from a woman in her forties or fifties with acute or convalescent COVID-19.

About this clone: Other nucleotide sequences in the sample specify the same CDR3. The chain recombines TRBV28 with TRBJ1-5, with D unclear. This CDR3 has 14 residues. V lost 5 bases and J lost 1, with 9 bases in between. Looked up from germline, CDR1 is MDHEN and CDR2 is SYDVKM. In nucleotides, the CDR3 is TGTGCCAGCAGTAGAACTCGGAGCAATCAGCCCCAGCATTTT. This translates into CASSRTRSNQPQHF.

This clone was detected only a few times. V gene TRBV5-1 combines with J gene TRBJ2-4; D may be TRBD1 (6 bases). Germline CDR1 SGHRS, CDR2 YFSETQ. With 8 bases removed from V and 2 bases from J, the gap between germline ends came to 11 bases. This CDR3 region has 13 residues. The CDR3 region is CASTGQSKNIQYF. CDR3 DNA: TGCGCCAGTACCGGACAGTCCAAAAACATTCAGTACTTC.

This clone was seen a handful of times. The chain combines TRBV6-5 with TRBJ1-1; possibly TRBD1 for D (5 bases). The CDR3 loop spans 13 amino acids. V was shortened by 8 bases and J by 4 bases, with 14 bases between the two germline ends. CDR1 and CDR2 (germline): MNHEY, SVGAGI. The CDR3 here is CASCARGITEAFF. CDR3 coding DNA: TGTGCCAGCTGCGCAAGGGGAATCACTGAAGCTTTCTTT.

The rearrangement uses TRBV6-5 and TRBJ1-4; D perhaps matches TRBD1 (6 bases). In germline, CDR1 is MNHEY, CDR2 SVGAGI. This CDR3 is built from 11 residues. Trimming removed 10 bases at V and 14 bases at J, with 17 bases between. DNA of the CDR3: TGTGCCACCCAGGGGCTCGAGGGGCTGTTTTTT. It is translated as CATQGLEGLFF.

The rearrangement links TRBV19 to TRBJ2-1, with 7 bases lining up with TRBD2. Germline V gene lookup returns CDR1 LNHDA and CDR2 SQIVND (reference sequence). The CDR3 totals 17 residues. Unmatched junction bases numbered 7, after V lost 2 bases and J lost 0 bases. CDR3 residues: CASSILLAWSSYNEQFF. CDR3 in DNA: TGTGCCAGTAGTATATTACTAGCGTGGAGCTCCTACAATGAGCAGTTCTTC.

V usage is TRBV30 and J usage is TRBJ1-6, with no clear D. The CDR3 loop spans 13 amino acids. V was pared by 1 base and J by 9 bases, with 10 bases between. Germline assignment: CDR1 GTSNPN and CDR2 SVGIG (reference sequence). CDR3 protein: CAWSEMGSSPLHF. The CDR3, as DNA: TGTGCCTGGAGTGAGATGGGCAGTTCACCCCTCCACTTT. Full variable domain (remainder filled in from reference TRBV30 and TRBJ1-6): SQTIHQWPATLVQPVGSPLSLECTVEGTSNPNLYWYRQAAGRGLQLLFYSVGIGQISSEVPQNLSASRPQDRQFILSSKKLLLSDSGFYLCAWSEMGSSPLHFGNGTRLTVT.

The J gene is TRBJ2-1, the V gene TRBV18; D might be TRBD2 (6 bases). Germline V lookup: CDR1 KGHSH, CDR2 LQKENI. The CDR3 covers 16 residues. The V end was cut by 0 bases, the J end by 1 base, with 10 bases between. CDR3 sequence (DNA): TGTGCCAGCTCACCACCGAGGACTACTTCCTACAATGAGCAGTTCTTC. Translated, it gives CASSPPRTTSYNEQFF.

CDR3 sequence reads: CASSPNINTEAFF. The CDR3 nucleotides read TGCGCCAGCAGCCCGAACATCAACACTGAAGCTTTCTTT. The gene calls are TRBV5-1 and TRBJ1-1; D ambiguous. V was pared by 4 bases and J by 2 bases, with 9 bases between. The length of the CDR3 is 13 residues. Germline V gene lookup returns CDR1 SGHRS and CDR2 YFSETQ. The full variable domain, rest sourced from reference TRBV5-1 and TRBJ1-1, is KAGVTQTPRYLIKTRGQQVTLSCSPISGHRSVSWYQQTPGQGLQFLFEYFSETQRNKGNFPGRFSGRQFSNSRSEMNVSTLELGDSALYLCASSPNINTEAFFGQGTRLTVV.

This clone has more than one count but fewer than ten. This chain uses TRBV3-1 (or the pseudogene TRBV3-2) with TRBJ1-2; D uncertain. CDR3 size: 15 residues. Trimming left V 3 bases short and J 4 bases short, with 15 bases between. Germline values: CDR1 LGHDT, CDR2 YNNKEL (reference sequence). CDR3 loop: CASSHRDKIGYGYTF. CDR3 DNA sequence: TGTGCCAGCAGCCACCGGGATAAGATAGGCTATGGCTACACCTTC.

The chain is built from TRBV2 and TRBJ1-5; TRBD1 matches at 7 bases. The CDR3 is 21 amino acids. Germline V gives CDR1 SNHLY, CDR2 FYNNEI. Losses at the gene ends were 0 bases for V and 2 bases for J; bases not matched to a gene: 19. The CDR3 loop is CASSEADRDHRLDSGNQPQHF. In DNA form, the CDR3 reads TGTGCCAGCAGTGAAGCAGACAGGGACCATAGGTTGGATTCAGGCAATCAGCCCCAGCATTTT.

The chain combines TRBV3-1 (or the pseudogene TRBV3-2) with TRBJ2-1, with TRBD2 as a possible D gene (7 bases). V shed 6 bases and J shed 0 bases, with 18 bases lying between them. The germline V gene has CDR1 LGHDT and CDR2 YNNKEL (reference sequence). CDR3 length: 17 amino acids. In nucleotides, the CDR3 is TGTGCCAGCAGAGGGAGGGGGACGGCGAGCTCCTACAATGAGCAGTTCTTC. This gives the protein CASRGRGTASSYNEQFF.

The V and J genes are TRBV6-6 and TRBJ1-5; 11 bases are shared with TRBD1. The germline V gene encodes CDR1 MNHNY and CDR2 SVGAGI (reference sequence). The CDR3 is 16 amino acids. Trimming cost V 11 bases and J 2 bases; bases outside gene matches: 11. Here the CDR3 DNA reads TGTGCCTCCAAACCGGGACAGGGGGTCGGCAATCAGCCCCAGCATTTT. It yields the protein CASKPGQGVGNQPQHF.

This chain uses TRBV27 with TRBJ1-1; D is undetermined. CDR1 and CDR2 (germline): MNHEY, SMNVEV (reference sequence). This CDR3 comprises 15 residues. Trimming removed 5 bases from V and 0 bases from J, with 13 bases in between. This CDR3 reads CASSPADGMNTEAFF. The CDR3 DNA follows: TGTGCCAGCAGTCCGGCGGACGGGATGAACACTGAAGCTTTCTTT.

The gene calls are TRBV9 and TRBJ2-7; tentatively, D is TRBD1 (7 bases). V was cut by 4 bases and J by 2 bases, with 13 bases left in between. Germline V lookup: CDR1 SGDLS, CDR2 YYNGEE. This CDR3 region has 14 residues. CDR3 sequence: CASSPGGTPYEQYF. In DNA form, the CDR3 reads TGTGCCAGCAGCCCAGGGGGGACGCCCTACGAGCAGTACTTC.

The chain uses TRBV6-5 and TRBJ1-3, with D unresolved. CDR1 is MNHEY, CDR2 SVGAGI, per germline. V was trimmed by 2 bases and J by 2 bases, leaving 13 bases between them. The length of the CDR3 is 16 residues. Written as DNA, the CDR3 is TGTGCCAGCAGTTACGAGCGGCCTCCCGCTGGAAACACCATATATTTT. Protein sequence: CASSYERPPAGNTIYF.

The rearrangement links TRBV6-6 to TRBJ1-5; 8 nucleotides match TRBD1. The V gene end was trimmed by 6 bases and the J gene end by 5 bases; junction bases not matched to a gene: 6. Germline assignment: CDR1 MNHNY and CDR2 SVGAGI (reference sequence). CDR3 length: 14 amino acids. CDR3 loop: CASRTTGEDQPQHF. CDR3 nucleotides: TGTGCCAGCAGGACGACAGGGGAAGATCAGCCCCAGCATTTT.

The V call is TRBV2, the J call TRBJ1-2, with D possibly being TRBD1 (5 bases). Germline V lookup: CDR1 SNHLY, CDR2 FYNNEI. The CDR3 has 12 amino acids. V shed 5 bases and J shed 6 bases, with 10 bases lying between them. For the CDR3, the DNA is TGTGCCAGCAGTCAGGGTGGAGATGGCTACACCTTC. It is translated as CASSQGGDGYTF. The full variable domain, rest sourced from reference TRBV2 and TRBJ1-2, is EPEVTQTPSHQVTQMGQEVILRCVPISNHLYFYWYRQILGQKVEFLVSFYNNEISEKSEIFDDQFSVERPDGSNFTLKIRSTKLEDSAMYFCASSQGGDGYTFGSGTRLTVV.

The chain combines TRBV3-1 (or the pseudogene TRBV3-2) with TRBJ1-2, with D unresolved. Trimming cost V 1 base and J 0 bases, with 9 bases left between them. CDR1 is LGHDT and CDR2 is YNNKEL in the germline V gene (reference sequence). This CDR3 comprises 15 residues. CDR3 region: CASSQGGSSNYGYTF. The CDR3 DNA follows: TGTGCCAGCAGCCAAGGAGGGAGTTCTAACTATGGCTACACCTTC.

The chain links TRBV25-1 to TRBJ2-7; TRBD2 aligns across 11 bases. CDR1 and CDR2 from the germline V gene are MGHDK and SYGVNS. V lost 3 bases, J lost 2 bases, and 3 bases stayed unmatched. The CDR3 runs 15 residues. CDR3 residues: CASSDSSGGAYEQYF. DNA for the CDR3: TGTGCCAGCAGTGACAGTAGCGGGGGGGCCTACGAGCAGTACTTC.

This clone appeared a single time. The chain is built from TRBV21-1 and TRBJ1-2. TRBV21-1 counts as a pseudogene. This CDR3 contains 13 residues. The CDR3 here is CASSRRDFYGYTF. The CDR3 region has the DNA TGTGCCAGCAGCAGACGGGACTTCTATGGCTACACCTTC.

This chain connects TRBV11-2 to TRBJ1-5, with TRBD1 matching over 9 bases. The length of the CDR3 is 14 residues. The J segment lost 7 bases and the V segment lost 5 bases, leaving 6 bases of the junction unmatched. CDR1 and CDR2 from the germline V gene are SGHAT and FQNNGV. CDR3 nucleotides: TGTGCCAGCAGCGAGACAGGGGGTAAGCAGCCCCAGCATTTT. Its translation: CASSETGGKQPQHF.

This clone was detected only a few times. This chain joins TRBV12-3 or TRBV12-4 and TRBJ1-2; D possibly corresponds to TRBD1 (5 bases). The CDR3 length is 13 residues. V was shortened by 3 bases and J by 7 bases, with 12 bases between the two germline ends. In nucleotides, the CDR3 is TGTGCCAGCAGTTTGAGGCAGGGAGGTGGCTACACCTTC. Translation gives CASSLRQGGGYTF.

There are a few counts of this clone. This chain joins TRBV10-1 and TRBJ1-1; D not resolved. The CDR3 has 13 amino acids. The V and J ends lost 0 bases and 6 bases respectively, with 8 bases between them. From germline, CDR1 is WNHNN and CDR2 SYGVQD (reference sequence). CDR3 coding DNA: TGCGCCAGCAGTGAGTCTCCGGGATCTGAAGCTTTCTTT. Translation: CASSESPGSEAFF.

The CDR3 DNA reads as TGTGCCAGCAGAAAGACAGGGTTCCCCTACGAGCAGTACTTC. Protein sequence: CASRKTGFPYEQYF. The chain carries TRBV2 and TRBJ2-7; 7 bases are shared with TRBD1. CDR3 length: 14 residues. CDR1 is SNHLY and CDR2 is FYNNEI in the germline V gene. V shed 6 bases and J 2 bases; nucleotides not matched to a gene: 7. The whole variable domain, filled in from reference TRBV2 and TRBJ2-7, reads EPEVTQTPSHQVTQMGQEVILRCVPISNHLYFYWYRQILGQKVEFLVSFYNNEISEKSEIFDDQFSVERPDGSNFTLKIRSTKLEDSAMYFCASRKTGFPYEQYFGPGTRLTVT.

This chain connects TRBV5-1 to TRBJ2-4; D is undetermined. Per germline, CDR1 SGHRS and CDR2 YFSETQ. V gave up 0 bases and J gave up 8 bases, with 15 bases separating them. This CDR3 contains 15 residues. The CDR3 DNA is TGCGCCAGCAGCTTGGACCGTGGATACGAGGACATTCAGTACTTC. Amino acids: CASSLDRGYEDIQYF.

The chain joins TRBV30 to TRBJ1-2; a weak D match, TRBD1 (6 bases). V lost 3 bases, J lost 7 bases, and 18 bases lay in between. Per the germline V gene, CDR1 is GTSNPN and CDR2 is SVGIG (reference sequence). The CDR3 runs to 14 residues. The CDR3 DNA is TGTGCCTGGAGGGGAGACAGGTCGAGCGGTGGCTACACCTTC. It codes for CAWRGDRSSGGYTF.

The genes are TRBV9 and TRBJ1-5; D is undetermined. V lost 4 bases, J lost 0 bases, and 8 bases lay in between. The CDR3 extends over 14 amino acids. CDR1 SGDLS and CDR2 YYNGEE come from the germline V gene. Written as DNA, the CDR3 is TGTGCCAGCAGCCCGGGTAATAGCAATCAGCCCCAGCATTTT. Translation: CASSPGNSNQPQHF.

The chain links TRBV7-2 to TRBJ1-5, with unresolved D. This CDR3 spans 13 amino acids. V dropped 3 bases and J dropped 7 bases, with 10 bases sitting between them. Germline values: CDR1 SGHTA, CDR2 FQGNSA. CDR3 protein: CASSFAAGQPQHF. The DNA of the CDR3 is TGTGCCAGCAGCTTCGCCGCCGGGCAGCCCCAGCATTTT.